This T cell receptor (beta chain) was recorded in a study of cytomegalovirus exposure and HLA in healthy donors. The germline V gene has CDR1 KGHSH and CDR2 LQKENI. There are 13 residues in the CDR3. V was trimmed by 4 bases and J by 1 base, leaving 7 bases between them. This PCR relied on a set of 60 Vbeta primers and 13 Jbeta primers. Data came from immunoSEQ multiplex PCR; TCRdb stores just in-frame clones and leaves some out. The repertoire holds just under 150,000 clones, with 80% to 85% as singletons. Of note for this clone: The same CDR3 is also encoded by other DNA sequences in this sample.

The sequence was collected from a young woman in good health and CMV-seronegative. The chain employs TRBV18 and TRBJ1-1, with TRBD1 as a possible D gene (6 bases). The sequenced material came from PBMCs. CDR3 sequence reads: CASSLTGNTEAFF. In DNA, the CDR3 is TGTGCCAGCTCACTGACAGGGAACACTGAAGCTTTCTTT.